The T cell receptor (beta chain) described here comes from a study of blood T cell repertoires in COVID-19. About the research overall: Samples of COVID-19 (acute and convalescent) were obtained from the United States, Italy and Spain. Sources were T cells, B-cell-depleted T cells, or PBMCs; the material itself was cDNA or gDNA.

Original processing methods: It was from reference gene primer amplification that nucleated cell counts were estimated. Assay: immunoSEQ multiplex PCR; the TCRdb copy retains only in-frame clones and omits some. The D gene and trimming were derived from the DNA, and the V and J assignments and clone size from that table. The data contain 200,000 to 250,000 clones, around 80% of them singletons. CDR3 length: 15 residues. CDR1 and CDR2 (germline): SGHKS, YYEKEE (reference sequence). Trimming removed 1 base at V and 4 bases at J, with 14 bases between. Sequencing input: peripheral blood. This chain connects TRBV5-5 to TRBJ1-2, with no clear D. This clonotype was sampled from an elderly woman with active or convalescent COVID-19. CDR3 amino acids: CASSLNPSGSYGYTF. In nucleotides, the CDR3 is TGTGCCAGCAGCTTGAACCCCTCGGGATCCTATGGCTACACCTTC.